Sequencing of this T cell receptor (beta chain) was carried out in a study of blood T cell repertoires in COVID-19. This table comes from immunoSEQ multiplex PCR, and its TCRdb copy is limited to in-frame clones, with some not included. The sample has more than 150,000 clones; 87% are singletons. Germline assignment: CDR1 SNHLY and CDR2 FYNNEI. The V and J ends lost 3 bases and 1 base respectively, with 13 bases between them. This CDR3 is 15 amino acids long. Grouping used clinical history reported by participants in a survey and questionnaire. Recovered status in Cohort 3 required two negative PCRs, clearance, or symptom resolution.

V gene TRBV2 combines with J gene TRBJ2-7; possible D gene TRBD1, 5 bases. Sequencing used PBMCs or T cells enriched from blood (not recorded which). This receptor was taken from a young woman who had recovered from COVID-19. The CDR3 here is CASSDGHPRSYEQYF. The CDR3 region has the DNA TGTGCCAGCAGTGATGGACACCCAAGGTCCTACGAGCAGTACTTC. The complete variable domain, with remaining parts taken from reference TRBV2 and TRBJ2-7, reads EPEVTQTPSHQVTQMGQEVILRCVPISNHLYFYWYRQILGQKVEFLVSFYNNEISEKSEIFDDQFSVERPDGSNFTLKIRSTKLEDSAMYFCASSDGHPRSYEQYFGPGTRLTVT.